This entry lists 12 T cell receptor beta chains sequenced from one sample in a study of T cells in Graves' hyperthyroidism and ophthalmopathy. There were TCR beta CDR3 regions amplified from RNA transcripts. A first-round RT-PCR of the TCR CDR3 used the HTBI primer set. MiXCR was run by TCRdb on the multiplex PCR reads, yielding one entry per CDR3 protein. The sample lists approximately 610,000 distinct CDR3 sequences, roughly 14% occurring once. Input material: blood. The receptors stem from a woman in her forties with Graves' ophthalmopathy.

This clonotype was recorded many times. The chain joins TRBV28 to TRBJ2-7; D gene unclear. This CDR3 is 11 amino acids long. Germline V gives CDR1 MDHEN, CDR2 SYDVKM. Between the trimmed V and J ends, which lost 3 bases and 6 bases, there was a span of 6 bases. This CDR3 reads CASSFRVEQYF. The DNA of the CDR3 is TGTGCCAGCAGTTTTAGGGTCGAGCAGTACTTC.

V is TRBV19 and J is TRBJ1-2, with D unresolved. Trimming took 10 bases from V and 3 from J, leaving 12 bases between them. This CDR3 is 12 amino acids long. The germline CDR1 and CDR2 sequences are LNHDA and SQIVND (reference sequence). The CDR3 reads CATHGRDYGYTF. CDR3 in DNA: TGTGCCACTCACGGGAGGGACTATGGCTACACCTTC.

This clonotype was recorded at least ten times. The chain carries TRBV7-8 and TRBJ1-2, with TRBD1 matching over 7 bases. Germline V gene lookup returns CDR1 SGHVS and CDR2 FQNEAQ. V was clipped by 5 bases and J by 4 bases; unmatched bases: 7. The CDR3 has 14 residues. For the CDR3, the DNA is TGTGCCAGCAGCACAGACGGGACAGTCTATGGCTACACCTTC. Its translation: CASSTDGTVYGYTF.

In this sample, this clonotype turned up many times. It is unclear where the CDR3 begins or ends on the DNA, so no DNA is shown, and the CDR3 is as TCRdb lists it. CDR3: CASSSSTGGYTEAFF. The gene calls are TRBV27 and TRBJ1-1; the table names TRBD1, a call not compared with the DNA. Germline lookup yields CDR1 MNHEY and CDR2 SMNVEV (reference sequence). The CDR3 is made up of 15 amino acids, end residues included.

About this clonotype: The final CDR3 position lacks the conserved phenylalanine or tryptophan, pointing to a likely read error. It is unclear where the CDR3 begins or ends on the DNA, so no DNA is shown, and the CDR3 is as TCRdb lists it. J is TRBJ2-2 and V is TRBV11-2; TRBD2 is the table's D call and was not checked against the DNA. The CDR3 adds up to 18 amino acids, both ends counted. Germline V gene lookup returns CDR1 SGHAT and CDR2 FQNNGV. CDR3 region: CASSLLTPPPNEAGRICY.

This clonotype showed up many times. This chain joins TRBV28 and TRBJ2-7; D gene unclear. The CDR3 consists of 14 residues. Looked up from germline, CDR1 is MDHEN and CDR2 is SYDVKM. Trimming shortened V by 8 bases and J by 3 bases, and 17 bases separated the two germline ends. In DNA, the CDR3 is TGTGCCAGCTCCGTGGGCGGAGCTATCTACGAGCAGTACTTC. Protein sequence: CASSVGGAIYEQYF.

This clonotype was counted ten times or more. The gene calls are TRBV27 and TRBJ1-1, with 9 positions matching TRBD1. The CDR3 is 18 amino acids. J gave up 9 bases and V 2 bases, and 19 bases lay outside the gene matches. Germline V lookup: CDR1 MNHEY, CDR2 SMNVEV (reference sequence). The CDR3 DNA reads as TGTGCCAGCAGTTTAGGCCCCGGGACAGGGAAAGAAGGGGGCCAAGCTTTCTTT. This gives the protein CASSLGPGTGKEGGQAFF.

This clonotype was counted ten times or more. The J gene is TRBJ2-5, the V gene TRBV10-1; D remains unclear. The CDR3 extends over 14 amino acids. V was clipped by 3 bases and J by 10 bases, with 18 bases between them. Germline assignment: CDR1 WNHNN and CDR2 SYGVQD (reference sequence). The CDR3 nucleotides are TGCGCCAGCAGTGATGGACCGCCCGTGAGTGACCAGTACTTC. Amino acids: CASSDGPPVSDQYF.

This clonotype was seen a few times. V is TRBV7-3 and J is TRBJ2-2, with D perhaps matching TRBD2 (6 bases). Germline V gene sequence: CDR1 SGHTA, CDR2 FQGTGA. Trimming removed 0 bases from V and 2 bases from J, with 10 bases in between. The CDR3 is made up of 16 amino acids. This CDR3 reads CASSLTVAANTGELFF. For the CDR3, the DNA is TGTGCCAGCAGCTTAACAGTAGCGGCAAACACCGGGGAGCTGTTTTTT.

This clonotype was counted at least ten times. The J gene is TRBJ1-1, the V gene TRBV6-1; TRBD1 aligns across 7 bases. In germline, CDR1 is MNHNS, CDR2 SASEGT. V lost 3 bases and J lost 4; bases outside the gene matches: 2. The CDR3 extends over 13 amino acids. The CDR3: CASSEQGGTEAFF. CDR3 nucleotide sequence: TGTGCCAGCAGTGAGCAGGGGGGCACTGAAGCTTTCTTT.

V is TRBV6-1 and J is TRBJ2-4; D unclear. Trimming stripped 0 bases from V and 1 base from J, with 16 bases between. The V gene's germline CDR1 is MNHNS and CDR2 SASEGT. The CDR3 is made up of 18 amino acids. CDR3 protein: CASSEAALGLGAKNIQYF. CDR3 coding DNA: TGTGCCAGCAGTGAAGCCGCCTTGGGCCTAGGGGCCAAAAACATTCAGTACTTC.

This chain joins TRBV9 and TRBJ1-2; 9 bases agree with TRBD1. The CDR3 extends over 16 amino acids. Germline-derived CDR1 and CDR2 are SGDLS and YYNGEE. Trimming removed 4 bases from V and 7 bases from J; junction bases left unmatched: 14. Written as DNA, the CDR3 is TGTGCCAGCAGCCAAATTTCTACAGGGGGCCGGACTGGCTACACCTTC. Amino acid sequence: CASSQISTGGRTGYTF.